These T cell receptor beta chains were read from a single sample in a study of cytomegalovirus exposure and HLA in healthy donors. Clones were sequenced by immunoSEQ multiplex PCR, and TCRdb holds only the in-frame ones, with some missing. The sample shows 170,000 or so clones, 70% to 85% of them seen only once. Sequences were obtained from PBMCs. The receptor source for this set is a man younger than 30 in good health and CMV-seronegative. CDR3s include the opening cysteine and the closing phenylalanine or tryptophan. D genes are given only for firm matches. Clone size is not always given. Where it is, it says once, few, many or a class for expanded clones.

CDR3 protein	CDR3 DNA	clone size	V gene	D gene	J gene
CASSLGTGGYNEQFF	TGCGCCAGCAGCTTGGGGACAGGGGGCTACAATGAGCAGTTCTTC	-	TRBV5-1	TRBD1	TRBJ2-1
CASSPPSGRDEQFF	TGTGCCAGCTCACCTCCTAGCGGACGGGATGAGCAGTTCTTC	-	TRBV18	TRBD2	TRBJ2-1
CASSIVTGSYEQYF	TGTGCCAGTAGTATAGTGACAGGCTCCTACGAGCAGTACTTC	-	TRBV19	-	TRBJ2-7
CASSREGEWSDEKLFF	TGTGCCAGTAGTAGGGAAGGGGAATGGTCGGATGAAAAACTGTTTTTT	once	TRBV19	-	TRBJ1-4
CASSRAGTGELFF	TGTGCCAGCAGTCGGGCGGGCACCGGGGAGCTGTTTTTT	-	TRBV6-5	-	TRBJ2-2
CASSCRDCEFTSTDTQYF	TGTGCCAGCAGCTGTCGAGACTGTGAGTTTACTAGCACAGATACGCAGTATTTT	-	TRBV7-9	-	TRBJ2-3
CASSESFRVLYGYTF	TGCGCCAGCAGTGAGTCCTTTCGGGTCCTCTATGGCTACACCTTC	few	TRBV10-1	-	TRBJ1-2
CASSTGTGIYEQYF	TGCGCCAGCAGCACTGGGACAGGAATCTACGAGCAGTACTTC	-	TRBV5-1	TRBD1	TRBJ2-7
CASSLHGLAGANEQFF	TGTGCCAGCAGTTTACACGGACTAGCGGGGGCCAATGAGCAGTTCTTC	-	TRBV27	TRBD2	TRBJ2-1
CASSQFPGQYTDTQYF	TGCGCCAGCAGCCAATTCCCGGGACAATACACAGATACGCAGTATTTT	once	TRBV4-1	-	TRBJ2-3
CASNPGQGYEQYF	TGTGCCAGCAATCCGGGACAGGGCTACGAGCAGTACTTC	few	TRBV6-1	TRBD1	TRBJ2-7
CASSPDSYEQYF	TGCGCCAGCAGCCCCGACAGCTACGAGCAGTACTTC	-	TRBV4-1	-	TRBJ2-7
CASTGSSDRGKNSPLHF	TGTGCCAGCACCGGATCGTCGGACAGGGGTAAAAATTCACCCCTCCACTTT	-	TRBV25-1	TRBD1	TRBJ1-6
CASSPRDSTYEQYF	TGTGCCAGCAGCCCCCGGGACTCCACCTACGAGCAGTACTTC	-	TRBV9	-	TRBJ2-7
CASSLRPGQGREKLFF	TGCGCCAGCAGCCTACGTCCGGGACAGGGACGAGAAAAACTGTTTTTT	few	TRBV4-1	TRBD1	TRBJ1-4
CASSPGRPLTEAFF	TGTGCCAGCTCACCGGGCCGACCCCTAACTGAAGCTTTCTTT	once	TRBV18	-	TRBJ1-1
CSARASYKQYF	TGCAGTGCGCGAGCTAGCTACAAGCAGTACTTC	-	TRBV20-1	-	TRBJ2-7
CASSLLGQEIF	TGCGCCAGCAGTCTGCTGGGACAGGAGATCTTC	-	TRBV23-1	TRBD1	TRBJ2-7
CASSLLAYEQYF	TGTGCCAGCAGCCTACTAGCGTACGAGCAGTACTTC	once	TRBV7-9	TRBD2	TRBJ2-7
CASSSTLAGGHNEQFF	TGTGCCAGCAGTTCCACCCTAGCGGGAGGTCACAATGAGCAGTTCTTC	few	TRBV7-9	TRBD2	TRBJ2-1
CASLVQGGTYEQYF	TGTGCCAGCCTCGTCCAGGGAGGAACCTACGAGCAGTACTTC	once	TRBV2	-	TRBJ2-7
CASSFEICTEAFF	TGTGCCAGCAGTTTTGAGATTTGCACTGAAGCTTTCTTT	-	TRBV28	-	TRBJ1-1
CSGTLLAGQDTQYF	TGCAGCGGGACCTTACTAGCGGGACAAGATACGCAGTATTTT	-	TRBV29-1	TRBD2	TRBJ2-3
CASSLKSTNEKLFF	TGTGCCAGTAGTCTAAAGTCAACTAATGAAAAACTGTTTTTT	-	TRBV6-1	-	TRBJ1-4
CASKVTGVNEKLFF	TGTGCCAGCAAGGTGACAGGCGTAAATGAAAAACTGTTTTTT	-	TRBV2	-	TRBJ1-4
CASSSGQGLDEQYF	TGTGCCAGCAGTTCGGGACAGGGACTGGACGAGCAGTACTTC	-	TRBV6-6	TRBD1	TRBJ2-7
CASSLAVGAPGEQYF	TGTGCCAGCAGCTTAGCAGTGGGGGCGCCGGGTGAGCAGTACTTC	-	TRBV7-8	-	TRBJ2-7
CASSVVKNTEAFF	TGTGCCAGCAGCGTAGTCAAGAACACTGAAGCTTTCTTT	-	TRBV9	-	TRBJ1-1
CASSVGTGSSGNTIYF	TGTGCCAGCAGCGTAGGGACAGGGAGCTCTGGAAACACCATATATTTT	-	TRBV9	TRBD1	TRBJ1-3
CASSYLPPGLQYF	TGTGCCAGCAGTTACCTACCGCCGGGACTCCAGTACTTC	-	TRBV6-7	-	TRBJ2-5
CASNYERGTYEQYF	TGTGCCAGCAATTACGAGCGGGGTACCTACGAGCAGTACTTC	-	TRBV2	TRBD2	TRBJ2-7
CASSFLQGSHEQYF	TGCGCCAGCAGCTTCCTGCAGGGCAGTCACGAGCAGTACTTC	-	TRBV5-1	-	TRBJ2-7
CASSLEQGAKGYTF	TGTGCCAGCAGCTTGGAGCAGGGGGCGAAGGGCTACACCTTC	few	TRBV5-4	TRBD1	TRBJ1-2
CASSPRVAGGRETQYF	TGTGCCAGCAGCCCCCGGGTTGCGGGAGGCCGAGAGACCCAGTACTTC	-	TRBV7-9	TRBD2	TRBJ2-5
CASSEGLASYEQYF	TGTGCCAGCAGCGAGGGCCTAGCTTCCTACGAGCAGTACTTC	-	TRBV9	-	TRBJ2-7
CASSLSGVWDEKLFF	TGTGCCAGCAGTTTATCAGGGGTGTGGGATGAAAAACTGTTTTTT	-	TRBV27	-	TRBJ1-4
CASSLVSPRTDTQYF	TGTGCCAGCAGCTTAGTTTCCCCTCGCACAGATACGCAGTATTTT	-	TRBV7-9	-	TRBJ2-3
CAISEGSAYNEQFF	TGTGCCATCAGTGAAGGTAGCGCCTACAATGAGCAGTTCTTC	-	TRBV10-3	-	TRBJ2-1
CASRLAEHINEQFF	TGTGCCAGCAGGCTAGCGGAACACATAAATGAGCAGTTCTTC	-	TRBV6-5	TRBD2	TRBJ2-1
CASAFGGGETQYF	TGCGCCAGCGCCTTCGGGGGTGGAGAGACCCAGTACTTC	-	TRBV5-1	-	TRBJ2-5
CASSQALGVQPQHF	TGTGCCAGCTCACAGGCCCTCGGGGTACAGCCCCAGCATTTT	-	TRBV18	-	TRBJ1-5
CASSLEAGGPDTQYF	TGTGCCAGCAGCTTAGAGGCGGGAGGGCCAGATACGCAGTATTTT	-	TRBV7-2	TRBD2	TRBJ2-3
CASSLKEAGQHMDTQYF	TGTGCCAGCAGCTTAAAGGAGGCGGGACAGCACATGGATACGCAGTATTTT	-	TRBV5-4	-	TRBJ2-3
CASSFTGTGSSEETQYF	TGTGCCAGCAGCTTCACCGGGACAGGGTCGTCGGAAGAGACCCAGTACTTC	-	TRBV4-2	TRBD1	TRBJ2-5
CASSLALRPNQQYF	TGTGCCAGCAGCTTAGCGCTGCGGCCCAATCAGCAGTACTTC	-	TRBV13	-	TRBJ2-7
CASTESSPVDYGYTF	TGTGCCAGTACGGAGTCATCCCCTGTAGACTATGGCTACACCTTC	-	TRBV19	-	TRBJ1-2
CASSGDRYSQTQYF	TGTGCCAGCAGCGGGGACAGGTATAGTCAGACCCAGTACTTC	-	TRBV7-9	TRBD1	TRBJ2-5
CASSQALSSYNSPLHF	TGCGCCAGCAGCCAAGCCCTGAGCTCCTATAATTCACCCCTCCACTTT	-	TRBV4-3	-	TRBJ1-6
CASSEAPILRDSHTQYF	TGTGCCAGCAGTGAAGCGCCGATTCTCCGGGACAGCCATACGCAGTATTTT	-	TRBV2	TRBD1	TRBJ2-3
CASSFGPGMVLNEQFF	TGCGCCAGCAGCTTCGGGCCCGGGATGGTGCTCAATGAGCAGTTCTTC	-	TRBV5-1	-	TRBJ2-1
CASSGGPAGGTGELFF	TGTGCCAGCAGCGGGGGCCCAGCGGGAGGCACCGGGGAGCTGTTTTTT	-	TRBV9	TRBD2	TRBJ2-2
CASSPGVRNQPQHF	TGTGCCAGCAGCCCCGGGGTCCGCAATCAGCCCCAGCATTTT	-	TRBV7-2	-	TRBJ1-5
CASSVRGNQPQHF	TGTGCCAGCAGCGTCAGGGGTAATCAGCCCCAGCATTTT	-	TRBV7-2	-	TRBJ1-5
CATSRGGQGGEQYF	TGTGCCACCAGCAGAGGGGGACAGGGCGGCGAGCAGTACTTC	-	TRBV15	TRBD1	TRBJ2-7